This TCR beta chain was retrieved from a study of control samples from healthy donors and cancer patients. CDR1 LGHNA and CDR2 YSLEER come from the germline V gene. V lost 1 base and J lost 5; bases outside the gene matches: 9. This CDR3 is built from 17 residues. Clones were sequenced by immunoSEQ multiplex PCR, and TCRdb holds only the in-frame ones, with some missing. Here the sample spans 95,000 to 100,000 clones, approximately 90% being singletons. Specimen: blood. The gene calls are TRBV4-3 and TRBJ2-5; the match to TRBD2 covers 11 bases. The TCR was taken from a man aged 25-40 years in good health. CDR3 loop: CASSQVAGGPTGETQYF. In DNA form, the CDR3 reads TGCGCCAGCAGCCAAGTAGCGGGAGGGCCTACGGGTGAGACCCAGTACTTC.